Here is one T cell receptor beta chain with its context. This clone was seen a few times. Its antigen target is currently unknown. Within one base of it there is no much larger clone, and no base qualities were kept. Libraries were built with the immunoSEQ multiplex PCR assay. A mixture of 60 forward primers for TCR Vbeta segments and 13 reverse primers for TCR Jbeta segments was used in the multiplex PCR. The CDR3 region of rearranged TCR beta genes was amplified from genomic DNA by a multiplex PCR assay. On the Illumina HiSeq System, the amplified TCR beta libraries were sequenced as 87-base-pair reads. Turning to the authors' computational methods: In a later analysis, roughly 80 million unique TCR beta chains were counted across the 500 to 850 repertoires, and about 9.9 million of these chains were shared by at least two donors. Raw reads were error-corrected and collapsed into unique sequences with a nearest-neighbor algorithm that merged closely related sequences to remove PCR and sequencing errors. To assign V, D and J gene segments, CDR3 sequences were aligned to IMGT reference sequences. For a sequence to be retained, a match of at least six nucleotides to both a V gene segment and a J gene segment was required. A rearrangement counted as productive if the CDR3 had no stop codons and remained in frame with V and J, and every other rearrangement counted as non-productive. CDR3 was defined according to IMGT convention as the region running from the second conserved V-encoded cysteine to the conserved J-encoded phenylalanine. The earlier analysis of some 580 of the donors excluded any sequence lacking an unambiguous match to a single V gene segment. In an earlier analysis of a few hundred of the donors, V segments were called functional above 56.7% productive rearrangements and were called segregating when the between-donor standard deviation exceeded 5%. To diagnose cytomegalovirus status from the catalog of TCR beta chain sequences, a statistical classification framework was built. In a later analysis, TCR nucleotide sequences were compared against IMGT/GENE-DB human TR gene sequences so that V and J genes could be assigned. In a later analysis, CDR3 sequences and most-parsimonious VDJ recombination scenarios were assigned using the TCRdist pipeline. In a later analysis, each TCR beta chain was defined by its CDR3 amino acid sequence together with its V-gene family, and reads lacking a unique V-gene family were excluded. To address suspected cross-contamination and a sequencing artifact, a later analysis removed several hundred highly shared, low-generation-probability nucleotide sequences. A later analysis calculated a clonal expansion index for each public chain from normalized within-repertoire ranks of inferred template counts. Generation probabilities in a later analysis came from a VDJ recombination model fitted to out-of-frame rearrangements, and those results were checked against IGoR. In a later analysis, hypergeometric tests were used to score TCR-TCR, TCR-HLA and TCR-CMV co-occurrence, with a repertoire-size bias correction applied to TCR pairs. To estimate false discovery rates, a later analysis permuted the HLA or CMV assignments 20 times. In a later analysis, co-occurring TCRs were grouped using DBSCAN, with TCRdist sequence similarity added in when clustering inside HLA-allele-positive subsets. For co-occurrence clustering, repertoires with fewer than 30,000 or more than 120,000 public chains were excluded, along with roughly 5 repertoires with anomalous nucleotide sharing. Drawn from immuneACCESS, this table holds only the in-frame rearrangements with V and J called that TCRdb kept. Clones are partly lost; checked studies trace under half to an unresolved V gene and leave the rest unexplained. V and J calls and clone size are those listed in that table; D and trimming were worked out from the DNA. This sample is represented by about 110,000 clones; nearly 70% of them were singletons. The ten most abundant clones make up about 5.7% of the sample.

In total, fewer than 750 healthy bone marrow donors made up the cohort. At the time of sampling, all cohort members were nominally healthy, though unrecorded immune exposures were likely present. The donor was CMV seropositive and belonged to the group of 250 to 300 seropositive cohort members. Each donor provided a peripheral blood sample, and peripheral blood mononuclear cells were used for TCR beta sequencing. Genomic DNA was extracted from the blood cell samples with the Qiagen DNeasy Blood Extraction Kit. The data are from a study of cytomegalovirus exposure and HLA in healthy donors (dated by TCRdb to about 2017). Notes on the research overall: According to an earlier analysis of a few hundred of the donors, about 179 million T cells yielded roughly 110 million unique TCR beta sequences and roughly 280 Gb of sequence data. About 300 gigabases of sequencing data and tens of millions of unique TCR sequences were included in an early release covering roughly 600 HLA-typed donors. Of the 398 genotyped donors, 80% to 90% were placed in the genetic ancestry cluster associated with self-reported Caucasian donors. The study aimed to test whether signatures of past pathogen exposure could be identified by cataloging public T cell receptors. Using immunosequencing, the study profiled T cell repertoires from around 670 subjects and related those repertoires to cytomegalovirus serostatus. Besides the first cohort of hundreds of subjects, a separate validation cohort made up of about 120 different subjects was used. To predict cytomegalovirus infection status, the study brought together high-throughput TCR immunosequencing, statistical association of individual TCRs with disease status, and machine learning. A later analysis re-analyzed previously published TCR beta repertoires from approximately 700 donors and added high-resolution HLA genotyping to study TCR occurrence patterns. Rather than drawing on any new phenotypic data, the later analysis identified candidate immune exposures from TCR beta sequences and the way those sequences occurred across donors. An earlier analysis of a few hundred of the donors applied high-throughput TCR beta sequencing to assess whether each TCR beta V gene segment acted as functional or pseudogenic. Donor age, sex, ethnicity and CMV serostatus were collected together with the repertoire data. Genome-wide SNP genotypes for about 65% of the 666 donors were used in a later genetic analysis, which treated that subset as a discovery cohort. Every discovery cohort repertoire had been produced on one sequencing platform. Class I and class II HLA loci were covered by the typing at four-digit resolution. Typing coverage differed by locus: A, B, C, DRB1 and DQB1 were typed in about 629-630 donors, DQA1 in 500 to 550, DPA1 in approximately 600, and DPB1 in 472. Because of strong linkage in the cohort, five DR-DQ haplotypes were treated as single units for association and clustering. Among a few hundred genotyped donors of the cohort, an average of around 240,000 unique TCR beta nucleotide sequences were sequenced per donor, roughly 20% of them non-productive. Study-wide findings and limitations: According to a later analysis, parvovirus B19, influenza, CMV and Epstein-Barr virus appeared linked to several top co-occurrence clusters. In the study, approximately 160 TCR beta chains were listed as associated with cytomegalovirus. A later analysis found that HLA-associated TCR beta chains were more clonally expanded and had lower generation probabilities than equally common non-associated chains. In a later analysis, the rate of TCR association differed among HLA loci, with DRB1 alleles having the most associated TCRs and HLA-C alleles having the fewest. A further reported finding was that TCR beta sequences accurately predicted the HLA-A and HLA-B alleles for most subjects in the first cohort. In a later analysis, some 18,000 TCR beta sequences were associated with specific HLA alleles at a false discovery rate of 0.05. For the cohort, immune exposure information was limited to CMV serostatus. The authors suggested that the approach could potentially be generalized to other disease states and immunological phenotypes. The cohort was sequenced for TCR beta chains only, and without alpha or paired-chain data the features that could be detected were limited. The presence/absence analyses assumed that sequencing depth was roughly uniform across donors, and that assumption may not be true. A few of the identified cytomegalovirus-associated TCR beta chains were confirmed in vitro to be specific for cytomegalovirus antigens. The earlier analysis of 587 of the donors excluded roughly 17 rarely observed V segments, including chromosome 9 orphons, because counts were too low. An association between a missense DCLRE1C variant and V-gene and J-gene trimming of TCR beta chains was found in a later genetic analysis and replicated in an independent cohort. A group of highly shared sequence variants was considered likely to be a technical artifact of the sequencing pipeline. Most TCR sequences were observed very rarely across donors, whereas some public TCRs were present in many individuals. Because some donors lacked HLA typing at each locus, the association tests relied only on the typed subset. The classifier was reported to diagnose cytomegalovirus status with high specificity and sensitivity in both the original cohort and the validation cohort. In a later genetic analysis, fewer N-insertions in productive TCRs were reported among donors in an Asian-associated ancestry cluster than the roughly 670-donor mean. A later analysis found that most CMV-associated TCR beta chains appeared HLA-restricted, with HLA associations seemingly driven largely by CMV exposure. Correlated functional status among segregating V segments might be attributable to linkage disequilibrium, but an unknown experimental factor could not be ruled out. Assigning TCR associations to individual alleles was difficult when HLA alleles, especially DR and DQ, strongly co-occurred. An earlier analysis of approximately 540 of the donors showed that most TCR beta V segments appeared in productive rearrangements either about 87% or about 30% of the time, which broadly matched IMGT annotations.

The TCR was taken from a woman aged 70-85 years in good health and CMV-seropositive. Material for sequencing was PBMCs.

The base sequence is TGTGCCAGCAGTTACGCGAGATTCAATGAGCAGTTCTTC. Translation gives CASSYARFNEQFF. This sequence uses TRBV6-5 and TRBJ2-1; there is no confident call for the D gene. Counted from cysteine to phenylalanine, this CDR3 has 13 amino acids. Only the CDR3 portion is preserved as DNA: 39 bases, with reading frame beginning at the first base. The germline ends are 8 bases apart after V is trimmed by 2 bases and J by 6 bases. CDR1 and CDR2 were assigned from the germline V gene as MNHEY and SVGAGI.